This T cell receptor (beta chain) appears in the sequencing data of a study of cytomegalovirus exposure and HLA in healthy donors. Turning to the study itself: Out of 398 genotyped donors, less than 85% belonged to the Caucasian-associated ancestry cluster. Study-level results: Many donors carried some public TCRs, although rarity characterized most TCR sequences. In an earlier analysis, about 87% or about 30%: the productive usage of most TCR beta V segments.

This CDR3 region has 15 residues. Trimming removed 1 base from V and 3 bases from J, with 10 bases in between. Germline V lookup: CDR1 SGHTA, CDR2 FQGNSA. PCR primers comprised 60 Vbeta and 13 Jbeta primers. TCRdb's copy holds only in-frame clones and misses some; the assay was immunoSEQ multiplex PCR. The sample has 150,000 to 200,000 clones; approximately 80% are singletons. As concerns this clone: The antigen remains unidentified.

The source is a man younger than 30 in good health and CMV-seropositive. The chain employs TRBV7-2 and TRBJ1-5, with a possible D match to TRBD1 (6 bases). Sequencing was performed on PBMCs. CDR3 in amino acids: CASSLEWTVNQPQHF. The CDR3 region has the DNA TGTGCCAGCAGCTTAGAATGGACAGTCAATCAGCCCCAGCATTTT.